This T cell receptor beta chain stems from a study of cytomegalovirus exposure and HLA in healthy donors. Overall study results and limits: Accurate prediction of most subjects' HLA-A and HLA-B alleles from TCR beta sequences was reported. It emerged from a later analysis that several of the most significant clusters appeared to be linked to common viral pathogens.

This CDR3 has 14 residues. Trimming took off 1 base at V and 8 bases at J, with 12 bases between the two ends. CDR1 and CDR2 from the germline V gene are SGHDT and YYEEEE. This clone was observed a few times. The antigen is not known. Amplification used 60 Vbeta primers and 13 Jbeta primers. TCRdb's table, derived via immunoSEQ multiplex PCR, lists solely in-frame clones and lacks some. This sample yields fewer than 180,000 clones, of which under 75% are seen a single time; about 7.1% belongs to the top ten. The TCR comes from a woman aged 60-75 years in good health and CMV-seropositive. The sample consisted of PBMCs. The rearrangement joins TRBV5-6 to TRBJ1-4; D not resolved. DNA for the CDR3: TGTGCCAGCAGCTTGTGGCCCCCCGGGGAAAAACTGTTTTTT. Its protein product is CASSLWPPGEKLFF.